This entry is about one T cell receptor beta chain. The antigen it recognizes is unknown. The record has no base qualities; no much larger clone is one base away. This record comes from a study of cytomegalovirus exposure and HLA in healthy donors (dated by TCRdb to about 2017). About the study as a whole: In an earlier analysis of under 600 of the donors, approximately 300 Gb of sequence data and 100 million or so unique TCR beta sequences from 150 million to 200 million T cells were reported. An early release covering roughly 600 HLA-typed donors comprised about 290 gigabases of sequencing data and around 85 million unique TCR sequences. Of the approximately 400 genotyped donors, approximately 82% fell in the genetic ancestry cluster associated with self-reported Caucasian donors. The aim of the study was to test whether cataloging public T cell receptors could identify signatures of past pathogen exposure. The study profiled the T cell repertoires of 550 to 700 subjects by immunosequencing and related them to cytomegalovirus serostatus. In addition to the first cohort of hundreds of subjects, a separate validation cohort of 100 to 150 different subjects was used. To predict cytomegalovirus infection status, the study brought together high-throughput TCR immunosequencing, statistical association of individual TCRs with disease status, and machine learning. To study patterns of TCR occurrence, a later analysis re-analyzed previously published TCR beta repertoires from several hundred donors and added high-resolution HLA genotyping. The later analysis used no new phenotypic data to find candidate immune exposures, relying instead on TCR beta sequences and their occurrence across donors. To decide whether each TCR beta V gene segment behaved as functional or pseudogenic, an earlier analysis of 587 of the donors relied on high-throughput TCR beta sequencing. Donor age, sex, ethnicity and CMV serostatus were compiled alongside the repertoire data. A later genetic analysis took genome-wide SNP genotypes for about 55% of the roughly 670 donors and used that subset as a discovery cohort. Every discovery cohort repertoire had been produced on one sequencing platform. Both class I and class II loci were covered by HLA typing, at four-digit resolution. Typing coverage differed by locus: A, B, C, DRB1 and DQB1 were typed in about 620-640 donors, DQA1 in about 510, DPA1 in 606, and DPB1 in 472. Roughly 5 DR-DQ haplotypes were handled as single units for association and clustering, since linkage in the cohort was strong. Among 350 to 400 genotyped donors of the cohort, an average of approximately 240,000 unique TCR beta nucleotide sequences were sequenced per donor, around 18% of them non-productive. General findings and caveats noted by the study authors: In a later genetic analysis, a missense DCLRE1C variant was associated with V-gene and J-gene trimming of TCR beta chains, and the association was replicated in an independent cohort. According to the authors, the approach could potentially be generalized to other disease states and immunological phenotypes. In both the original and validation cohorts, the classifier was reported to diagnose cytomegalovirus status with high specificity and sensitivity. In a later genetic analysis, fewer N-insertions in productive TCRs were reported among donors in an Asian-associated ancestry cluster than the roughly 640-donor mean. A few of the identified cytomegalovirus-associated TCR beta chains were confirmed in vitro to be specific for cytomegalovirus antigens. Several of the top co-occurrence clusters appeared to be linked to parvovirus B19, influenza, CMV and Epstein-Barr virus, according to a later analysis. Broadly in line with IMGT annotations, most TCR beta V segments showed up in productive rearrangements about 87% or about 30% of the time in an earlier analysis of around 550 of the donors. Only TCR beta chains were sequenced in this cohort, and the absence of alpha or paired-chain data limited detectable features. The presence/absence analyses assumed that sequencing depth was roughly uniform across donors, and that assumption may not be true. In a later analysis, the rate of TCR association differed among HLA loci, with DRB1 alleles having the most associated TCRs and HLA-C alleles having the fewest. In the study, about 150 TCR beta chains were listed as associated with cytomegalovirus. The 87-base-pair reads could not distinguish some IMGT-functional V segments, including TRBV6-2 and TRBV6-3, so those segments were excluded. When HLA alleles, especially DR and DQ, strongly co-occurred, attributing TCR associations to individual alleles was difficult. According to a later analysis, most CMV-associated TCR beta chains appeared to be HLA-restricted, and the HLA associations seemed to be driven largely by CMV exposure. The earlier analysis of around 600 of the donors excluded over 15 rarely observed V segments, including chromosome 9 orphons, because counts were too low. In a later analysis, some 18,000 TCR beta sequences were associated with specific HLA alleles at a false discovery rate of 0.05. A further reported finding was that TCR beta sequences accurately predicted the HLA-A and HLA-B alleles for most subjects in the first cohort. Because HLA typing was unavailable for some donors at each locus, only the typed subset was used in association tests. Immune exposure information for the cohort was limited to CMV serostatus. Across donors, most TCR sequences were observed very rarely, whereas some public TCRs were present in many individuals. A group of highly shared sequence variants was considered likely to be a technical artifact of the sequencing pipeline. Linkage disequilibrium might explain the correlated functional status among segregating V segments, but an unknown experimental factor could not be ruled out. Compared with equally common non-associated chains, HLA-associated TCR beta chains in a later analysis were more clonally expanded and had lower generation probabilities.

The CDR3 numbers 18 residues from cysteine through phenylalanine. The kept DNA is CDR3 alone, 54 bases in frame from the first base. Relative to germline, V is missing 0 bases and J is missing 1 base, with 8 bases of the junction outside any gene match. The germline V gene specifies MGHRA as CDR1 and YSYEKL as CDR2. Library preparation was by the immunoSEQ multiplex PCR assay. A mixture of 60 forward primers for TCR Vbeta segments and 13 reverse primers for TCR Jbeta segments was used in the multiplex PCR. A multiplex PCR assay on genomic DNA amplified the CDR3 region of rearranged TCR beta genes. On the Illumina HiSeq System, the amplified TCR beta libraries were sequenced as 87-base-pair reads. Under the source paper's analysis protocol: In a later analysis, 80 million or so unique TCR beta chains were counted across the 650 to 750 repertoires, and roughly 9.9 million of these chains were shared by at least two donors. A nearest-neighbor algorithm error-corrected the raw reads and collapsed the reads into unique sequences, merging closely related sequences to remove PCR and sequencing errors. V, D and J gene segments were assigned by aligning CDR3 sequences to IMGT reference sequences. For a sequence to be retained, at least a six-nucleotide match to both a V gene segment and a J gene segment was required. A rearrangement counted as productive if the CDR3 had no stop codons and remained in frame with V and J, and every other rearrangement counted as non-productive. CDR3 was defined by IMGT convention, running from the second conserved V-encoded cysteine to the conserved J-encoded phenylalanine. The earlier analysis of a few hundred of the donors excluded any sequence lacking an unambiguous match to a single V gene segment. In an earlier analysis of 587 of the donors, a V segment was called functional when productive rearrangements were above 56.7%, and segregating when the standard deviation between donors exceeded 5%. A statistical classification framework was built for diagnosing cytomegalovirus status from the catalog of TCR beta chain sequences. In a later analysis, TCR nucleotide sequences were compared against IMGT/GENE-DB human TR gene sequences so that V and J genes could be assigned. In a later analysis, CDR3 sequences and most-parsimonious VDJ recombination scenarios were assigned using the TCRdist pipeline. In a later analysis, each TCR beta chain was defined by its CDR3 amino acid sequence together with its V-gene family, and reads without a unique V-gene family were excluded. To address suspected cross-contamination and a sequencing artifact, a later analysis removed approximately 600 highly shared, low-generation-probability nucleotide sequences. In a later analysis, a clonal expansion index for each public chain was calculated from normalized within-repertoire ranks of inferred template counts. In a later analysis, generation probabilities were computed with a VDJ recombination model fitted to out-of-frame rearrangements, and the resulting probabilities were checked against IGoR. In a later analysis, TCR-TCR, TCR-HLA and TCR-CMV co-occurrence was scored with hypergeometric tests, and a repertoire-size bias correction was applied to TCR pairs. In a later analysis, false discovery rates were estimated by permuting HLA or CMV assignments 20 times. In a later analysis, co-occurring TCRs were grouped using DBSCAN, and TCRdist sequence similarity was added for clustering within HLA-allele-positive subsets. For co-occurrence clustering, repertoires with fewer than 30,000 or more than 120,000 public chains were excluded, along with 5 or 6 repertoires with anomalous nucleotide sharing. This immuneACCESS table, as held by TCRdb, lists in-frame sequences with V and J called but not all clones. Of the missing ones, under half trace to an unresolved V gene in checked studies; the others have no known cause. V, J and clone size are taken as reported in that table, and D and trimming were inferred from the DNA itself. A total of approximately 190,000 clones appear in this sample, 84% of them only once. The biggest ten clones account for about 2.4% of the sample.

The cohort was made up of under 800 healthy bone marrow donors. At the time of sampling, all cohort members were nominally healthy, though unrecorded immune exposures were likely present. The donor tested CMV seropositive, placing the donor among the approximately 290 seropositive members of the cohort. A peripheral blood sample was provided by each donor, and peripheral blood mononuclear cells were used for TCR beta sequencing. The Qiagen DNeasy Blood Extraction Kit was used to extract genomic DNA from the blood cell samples. In this chain, TRBV4-1 is recombined with TRBJ1-5; 8 middle bases align to TRBD1. This sequence originates from a woman aged 45 to 65 in good health and CMV-seropositive. The sequenced sample was PBMCs. For the CDR3, the sequence is CASSQDRSGGRSNQPQHF. The sequenced DNA is TGCGCCAGCAGCCAAGATCGTTCAGGGGGCCGGAGCAATCAGCCCCAGCATTTT.